Shown below are 17 T cell receptor gamma chains from a single sample sequenced in a study of gamma delta lymphoproliferative disorders and STAT genes. TCRdb re-analyzed the multiplex PCR reads via CATT. The data contain 800 to 1,100 gamma-chain clones, over 25% of them singletons. PBMCs from patients and controls supplied the genomic DNA for sequencing. Sequenced sample: blood. The receptors were sampled from a human donor in good health.

By frequency in the sample, this clone is large. This sequence joins TRGV2 and TRGJ1 or TRGJ2. Assignment of the J gene here rests on matching the DNA to germline, because TCRdb gives none. Germline-derived CDR1 and CDR2 are EGSNGY and YDSYNSKV. This CDR3 spans 13 amino acids. Unmatched junction bases numbered 4, after V lost 2 bases and J lost 3 bases. The CDR3 sequence is CATWDELYYKKLF. The DNA for the CDR3 is TGTGCCACCTGGGACGAACTTTATTATAAGAAACTCTTT.

The gene calls are TRGV5 and TRGJP1. In the absence of a J gene in TCRdb, the DNA was matched to germline to assign it here. CDR1 VINAFY and CDR2 YDVSNSKD come from the germline V gene. V was clipped by 0 bases and J by 12 bases; unmatched bases: 16. The CDR3 totals 16 residues. The CDR3 loop reads CATWDRGSGSSGFKIF. The CDR3 bases are TGTGCCACCTGGGACAGGGGGTCTGGTTCCTCGGGGTTCAAGATATTT.

Judged by abundance, this clone is medium-sized. J is TRGJ1 or TRGJ2 and V is TRGV2. The J gene is not listed in TCRdb, so it was assigned here from a DNA match to germline. The CDR3 runs 12 residues. Germline V CDR1 and CDR2: EGSNGY, YDSYNSKV. V dropped 3 bases and J dropped 6; count of bases not matched to a gene: 5. The DNA for the CDR3 is TGTGCCACCTGGGACCGTCTTTATAAGAAACTCTTT. It yields the protein CATWDRLYKKLF.

This clone is categorized as medium-sized. This chain links TRGV8 with TRGJ1 or TRGJ2. TCRdb records no J gene; here it was assigned by comparing the DNA to germline. The germline gives CDR1 VENAVY, CDR2 YDSYNSRV. J lost 0 bases, V lost 5 bases, and 4 bases had no gene match. The CDR3 totals 13 residues. CDR3: CATWGPNYYKKLF. CDR3 DNA: TGTGCCACCTGGGGTCCGAATTATTATAAGAAACTCTTT.

About this clone: The likely explanation is a read error, given a far larger clone one base away. The chain has TRGV2 and TRGJP2. TCRdb records no J gene; here it was assigned by comparing the DNA to germline. In germline, CDR1 is EGSNGY, CDR2 YDSYNSKV. CDR3 length: 23 amino acids. The CDR3 loop is CAPWGQTLAHMAGLYSSDWIKTF. CDR3 in DNA: TGTGCCCCCTGGGGCCAGACTTTGGCCCATATGGCCGGACTTTATAGTAGTGATTGGATCAAGACGTTT.

Relative to its sample, this clone is large (0.1 to 1%). The J gene is TRGJ1 or TRGJ2, the V gene TRGV4. In the absence of a J gene in TCRdb, the DNA was matched to germline to assign it here. This CDR3 is 12 amino acids long. The V segment lost 4 bases and the J segment 8 bases; nucleotides outside the gene matches: 8. Germline assignment: CDR1 EGSTGY and CDR2 YDSYTSSV. For the CDR3, the DNA is TGTGCCACCTGGGACTACGGTCATAAGAAACTCTTT. Translating gives CATWDYGHKKLF.

Sample share makes this clone medium-sized (0.01 to 0.1%). The chain links TRGV9 to TRGJP. Matching the DNA to germline supplied the J gene, which TCRdb does not give. Trimming cost V 2 bases and J 4 bases; bases outside gene matches: 5. From germline, CDR1 is GITISATS and CDR2 ISYDGTV (reference sequence). The CDR3 extends over 17 amino acids. The chain's CDR3 is CALWEAIQELGKKIKVF. The DNA of the CDR3 is TGTGCCTTGTGGGAGGCTATCCAAGAGTTGGGCAAAAAAATCAAGGTATTT.

V and J are TRGV11 and TRGJ1 or TRGJ2. TRGV11 is an open reading frame whose function is uncertain. The ends lost 3 bases at V and 8 bases at J; junction bases unmatched: 1. CDR3 length: 11 amino acids. The CDR3 protein is CACWIRDKKLF. The CDR3 nucleotides are TGTGCCTGCTGGATTAGGGATAAGAAACTCTTT.

Points on this clone: TCRdb has a much larger clone's protein, which differs at residue 3 from the translation of this DNA, likely because of a read error; what is shown is the protein translated from the DNA. The chain combines TRGV10 with TRGJP1. The J gene was missing in TCRdb and was found by matching the end of the DNA to germline. TRGV10 qualifies as an ORF whose function is uncertain. The CDR3 runs to 14 residues. CDR3 amino acids: CAVWENTTGWFKIF. The CDR3 nucleotides read TGTGCTGTGTGGGAAAATACCACTGGTTGGTTCAAGATATTT.

In its sample, this clone ranks as medium-sized. The sample has other DNA sequences that encode this CDR3 too. The chain couples TRGV2 to TRGJ1 or TRGJ2. TCRdb is silent on the J gene; assignment here came from matching the DNA to germline. This CDR3 contains 12 residues. Germline V CDR1 and CDR2: EGSNGY, YDSYNSKV. J gave up 4 bases and V 0 bases, and 0 bases lay outside the gene matches. CDR3 sequence: CATWDGYYKKLF. CDR3 nucleotides: TGTGCCACCTGGGACGGGTATTATAAGAAACTCTTT.

This clone has only a few counts. The protein given by TCRdb reflects a much larger clone and differs at residue 7 from this DNA's translation, likely from a read error; the protein shown is the DNA's translation. The chain recombines TRGV2 with TRGJP2. The J gene, left out of TCRdb, was set here by checking the DNA against germline. The length of the CDR3 is 14 residues. The germline CDR1 and CDR2 sequences are EGSNGY and YDSYNSKV. Trimming removed 2 bases from V and 4 bases from J; junction bases left unmatched: 4. CDR3 sequence reads: CATWDVDSDWIKTF. DNA for the CDR3: TGTGCCACCTGGGACGTGGATAGTGATTGGATCAAGACGTTT.

This rearrangement joins TRGV4 to TRGJ1 or TRGJ2. No J segment appears in TCRdb, so it was assigned here by matching the sequence to germline. The CDR3 contains 10 residues. V lost 9 bases to trimming and J lost 3 bases; unmatched junction nucleotides: 2. CDR1 and CDR2 (germline): EGSTGY, YDSYTSSV. This CDR3 is CATLYYKKLF. CDR3 bases: TGTGCCACCCTTTATTATAAGAAACTCTTT.

This clone is judged medium-sized (0.01 to 0.1%). This chain uses TRGV3 with TRGJ1 or TRGJ2. Assignment of the J gene here rests on matching the DNA to germline, because TCRdb gives none. From germline, CDR1 is VTNTFY and CDR2 YDVSTARD (reference sequence). This CDR3 contains 12 residues. V was pared by 9 bases and J by 5 bases, with 10 bases of the junction left unmatched. The chain's CDR3 is CATAQTDYKKLF. DNA for the CDR3: TGTGCCACCGCCCAGACCGATTATAAGAAACTCTTT.

About this clone: Because the CDR3's place on the DNA is in doubt, the DNA is left out and the CDR3 is given as listed by TCRdb. No J gene was called, and the V gene is TRGV2. In germline, CDR1 is EGSNGY, CDR2 YDSYNSKV. The CDR3 extends over 20 residues, inclusive of both ends. This CDR3 reads CATWDGPTAIRNSLAVEQHF.

The chain has TRGV4 and TRGJ1 or TRGJ2. The J gene, left out of TCRdb, was set here by checking the DNA against germline. In germline, CDR1 is EGSTGY, CDR2 YDSYTSSV. Trimming removed 4 bases from V and 5 bases from J; junction bases left unmatched: 11. The CDR3 has 14 amino acids. The CDR3 sequence: CATWDHQGDYKKLF. CDR3 coding DNA: TGTGCCACCTGGGACCACCAAGGGGATTATAAGAAACTCTTT.

The gene calls are TRGV4 and TRGJ1 or TRGJ2. Matching the DNA to germline supplied the J gene, which TCRdb does not give. This CDR3 has 14 residues. Losses at the gene ends were 5 bases for V and 0 bases for J; bases not matched to a gene: 7. In germline, CDR1 is EGSTGY, CDR2 YDSYTSSV. CDR3 residues: CATWARTNYYKKLF. The CDR3 region has the DNA TGTGCCACCTGGGCCCGAACGAATTATTATAAGAAACTCTTT.

This clone turned up a few times. CDR3 coding DNA: TGTGCCACCTGGGACCCCGAAGTTCTAAAGGTTGGGCAAAAAATCAAGGTATTT. Amino acid sequence: CATWDPEVLKVGQKIKVF. The chain employs TRGV8 and TRGJP. The J gene is absent in TCRdb and was assigned here via DNA matching to germline. The CDR3 covers 18 residues. J was trimmed by 17 bases and V by 4 bases; bases with no gene match: 23. Germline V gene sequence: CDR1 VENAVY, CDR2 YDSYNSRV.